These T cell receptor beta chains were read from a single sample in a study of OX40 agonist ivuxolimab in advanced cancers. Generated by immunoSEQ multiplex PCR, the TCRdb table keeps only in-frame clones and is missing some. Here the sample spans roughly 58,000 clones, 70% to 90% being singletons. The starting material was CD4+ or CD8+ T cells sorted from blood, obtained in a trial of the OX40 agonist ivuxolimab. These receptors were taken from an adult with an advanced solid tumor such as melanoma, head and neck, liver or kidney cancer. The CDR3 runs from the conserved cysteine through the conserved F or W. Each record gives: clone size, J gene, D gene, V gene, CDR3 protein, CDR3 DNA. D genes are given only for firm matches. Clone sizes are given selectively: once, few, many, or a class where the clone is expanded.

abundance: NA
j_gene: TRBJ2-7
d_gene: NA
v_gene: TRBV4-3
CDR3aa: CASSQYRAPSYEQYF
CDR3nt: TGCGCCAGCAGCCAGTATCGGGCACCGTCCTACGAGCAGTACTTC

abundance: once
j_gene: TRBJ2-7
d_gene: TRBD2
v_gene: TRBV10-1
CDR3aa: CASSGTSEKEQYF
CDR3nt: TGCGCCAGCAGTGGGACTAGCGAGAAGGAGCAGTACTTC

abundance: once
j_gene: TRBJ1-2
d_gene: NA
v_gene: TRBV30
CDR3aa: CAWSVRLGGGGYGYTF
CDR3nt: TGTGCCTGGAGTGTACGACTGGGGGGAGGCGGTTATGGCTACACCTTC

abundance: once
j_gene: TRBJ2-5
d_gene: TRBD2
v_gene: TRBV19
CDR3aa: CASSIFGLAGPQETQYF
CDR3nt: TGTGCCAGTAGTATCTTTGGACTAGCGGGTCCCCAAGAGACCCAGTACTTC

abundance: few
j_gene: TRBJ1-5
d_gene: NA
v_gene: TRBV30
CDR3aa: CAWSITSNQPQHF
CDR3nt: TGTGCCTGGAGTATAACTAGCAATCAGCCCCAGCATTTT

abundance: NA
j_gene: TRBJ1-1
d_gene: NA
v_gene: TRBV6-6
CDR3aa: CASSYLRNTEAFF
CDR3nt: TGTGCCAGCAGTTACTTGCGGAACACTGAAGCTTTCTTT

abundance: NA
j_gene: TRBJ2-5
d_gene: NA
v_gene: TRBV28
CDR3aa: CASSKQGLGTQYF
CDR3nt: TGTGCCAGCAGCAAACAGGGTTTGGGGACCCAGTACTTC

abundance: few
j_gene: TRBJ2-1
d_gene: NA
v_gene: TRBV9
CDR3aa: CASSVEGGWNEQFF
CDR3nt: TGTGCCAGCAGCGTAGAAGGGGGTTGGAATGAGCAGTTCTTC

abundance: NA
j_gene: TRBJ2-5
d_gene: NA
v_gene: TRBV28
CDR3aa: CASSAGTLRETQYF
CDR3nt: TGTGCCAGCAGTGCCGGGACACTGCGGGAGACCCAGTACTTC

abundance: NA
j_gene: TRBJ2-5
d_gene: NA
v_gene: TRBV2
CDR3aa: CASTVKTQYF
CDR3nt: TGTGCCAGTACCGTAAAGACCCAGTACTTC

abundance: once
j_gene: TRBJ2-5
d_gene: NA
v_gene: TRBV2
CDR3aa: CASSEGRETQYF
CDR3nt: TGTGCCAGCAGTGAAGGGAGAGAGACCCAGTACTTC

abundance: NA
j_gene: TRBJ2-1
d_gene: NA
v_gene: TRBV5-4
CDR3aa: CASSPPAGKYNEQFF
CDR3nt: TGTGCCAGCAGCCCCCCGGCGGGGAAGTACAATGAGCAGTTCTTC

abundance: NA
j_gene: TRBJ2-3
d_gene: NA
v_gene: TRBV27
CDR3aa: CASSLSWGSGTPGDTQYF
CDR3nt: TGTGCCAGCAGTTTATCGTGGGGTAGCGGTACCCCTGGGGATACGCAGTATTTT

abundance: few
j_gene: TRBJ2-1
d_gene: NA
v_gene: TRBV5-1
CDR3aa: CASSLDASSSYNEQFF
CDR3nt: TGCGCCAGCAGCTTGGACGCGAGTAGCTCCTACAATGAGCAGTTCTTC

abundance: NA
j_gene: TRBJ2-7
d_gene: NA
v_gene: TRBV28
CDR3aa: CASRDFAYEQYF
CDR3nt: TGTGCCAGCAGGGACTTCGCCTACGAGCAGTACTTC

abundance: NA
j_gene: TRBJ1-5
d_gene: NA
v_gene: TRBV7-8
CDR3aa: CASSFGTGTNQPQHF
CDR3nt: TGTGCCAGCAGCTTTGGGACGGGGACAAATCAGCCCCAGCATTTT

abundance: NA
j_gene: TRBJ2-2
d_gene: TRBD2
v_gene: TRBV27
CDR3aa: CASSYFGRKLAGGSPDTGELFF
CDR3nt: TGTGCCAGCAGTTACTTCGGTCGAAAACTAGCGGGGGGCTCTCCGGACACCGGGGAGCTGTTTTTT

abundance: NA
j_gene: TRBJ2-7
d_gene: NA
v_gene: TRBV19
CDR3aa: CASSTGRYYEQYF
CDR3nt: TGTGCCAGTAGTACGGGGCGTTACTACGAGCAGTACTTC

abundance: once
j_gene: TRBJ2-7
d_gene: NA
v_gene: TRBV29-1
CDR3aa: CSVAGQDYEQYF
CDR3nt: TGCAGCGTTGCTGGACAAGACTACGAGCAGTACTTC

abundance: NA
j_gene: TRBJ2-1
d_gene: TRBD2
v_gene: TRBV27
CDR3aa: CASRPIAGGSNEQFF
CDR3nt: TGTGCCAGCAGGCCCATAGCGGGAGGATCCAATGAGCAGTTCTTC

abundance: NA
j_gene: TRBJ2-1
d_gene: NA
v_gene: TRBV7-3
CDR3aa: CASSLGLTNNEQFF
CDR3nt: TGTGCCAGCAGCTTAGGTCTGACCAACAATGAGCAGTTCTTC

abundance: NA
j_gene: TRBJ2-7
d_gene: NA
v_gene: TRBV12-1
CDR3aa: CASSLGSSEQYF
CDR3nt: TGTGCCAGCAGCTTGGGAAGCTCAGAGCAGTACTTC

abundance: NA
j_gene: TRBJ1-5
d_gene: NA
v_gene: TRBV7-2
CDR3aa: CASSFGNRDQPQHF
CDR3nt: TGTGCCAGCAGCTTCGGTAACAGGGACCAGCCCCAGCATTTT

abundance: NA
j_gene: TRBJ2-7
d_gene: TRBD2
v_gene: TRBV10-2
CDR3aa: CASGRTSGIGEQYF
CDR3nt: TGCGCCAGCGGCCGGACTAGCGGGATTGGCGAGCAGTACTTC

abundance: NA
j_gene: TRBJ2-3
d_gene: NA
v_gene: TRBV5-4
CDR3aa: CASSLGQRADTQYF
CDR3nt: TGTGCCAGCAGCTTGGGACAGAGGGCAGATACGCAGTATTTT

abundance: NA
j_gene: TRBJ2-3
d_gene: TRBD1
v_gene: TRBV2
CDR3aa: CADTGQGRTDTQYF
CDR3nt: TGTGCCGACACGGGACAGGGCCGCACAGATACGCAGTATTTT

abundance: NA
j_gene: TRBJ2-3
d_gene: NA
v_gene: TRBV7-3
CDR3aa: CASSPSANTQYF
CDR3nt: TGTGCCAGCAGCCCCTCGGCGAATACGCAGTATTTT

abundance: NA
j_gene: TRBJ1-2
d_gene: TRBD1
v_gene: TRBV2
CDR3aa: CASSSRGRGGYTF
CDR3nt: TGTGCCAGCAGTAGCAGGGGGCGCGGTGGCTACACCTTC

abundance: NA
j_gene: TRBJ2-6
d_gene: NA
v_gene: TRBV28
CDR3aa: CASSLPPGIGLWSGANVLTF
CDR3nt: TGTGCCAGCAGTTTACCCCCGGGGATAGGGTTGTGGTCTGGGGCCAACGTCCTGACTTTC

abundance: once
j_gene: TRBJ2-7
d_gene: NA
v_gene: TRBV6-5
CDR3aa: CASSYSHGIAYEQYF
CDR3nt: TGTGCCAGCAGTTACTCTCACGGGATCGCCTACGAGCAGTACTTC

abundance: NA
j_gene: TRBJ2-3
d_gene: NA
v_gene: TRBV14
CDR3aa: CASRGRVTDTQYF
CDR3nt: TGTGCCAGCAGAGGACGGGTAACAGATACGCAGTATTTT

abundance: NA
j_gene: TRBJ2-5
d_gene: NA
v_gene: TRBV11-3
CDR3aa: CASSLRAAGTQYF
CDR3nt: TGTGCCAGCAGCCTTAGGGCCGCAGGCACCCAGTACTTC

abundance: NA
j_gene: TRBJ2-7
d_gene: NA
v_gene: TRBV7-3
CDR3aa: CASSLNGGRDYEQYF
CDR3nt: TGTGCCAGCAGCTTAAATGGAGGCAGGGACTACGAGCAGTACTTC

abundance: NA
j_gene: TRBJ2-3
d_gene: NA
v_gene: TRBV5-6
CDR3aa: CASSLARADTQYF
CDR3nt: TGTGCCAGCAGCTTGGCAAGGGCAGATACGCAGTATTTT

abundance: NA
j_gene: TRBJ1-2
d_gene: NA
v_gene: TRBV5-1
CDR3aa: CASSSFVFGSPQTDRSPNYGYTF
CDR3nt: TGCGCCAGCAGCTCTTTCGTTTTCGGGTCCCCTCAAACCGACAGGAGCCCTAACTATGGCTACACCTTC

abundance: NA
j_gene: TRBJ2-1
d_gene: TRBD2
v_gene: TRBV29-1
CDR3aa: CSVSTSGASNGQFF
CDR3nt: TGCAGCGTTTCTACTAGCGGAGCCTCCAATGGGCAGTTCTTC

abundance: NA
j_gene: TRBJ2-5
d_gene: NA
v_gene: TRBV9
CDR3aa: CASSPTPRQETQYF
CDR3nt: TGTGCCAGCAGCCCTACGCCTCGCCAAGAGACCCAGTACTTC

abundance: few
j_gene: TRBJ2-1
d_gene: TRBD2
v_gene: TRBV7-2
CDR3aa: CASSLRPAGRGNEQFF
CDR3nt: TGTGCCAGCAGCTTACGCCCAGCGGGGAGGGGCAATGAGCAGTTCTTC

abundance: NA
j_gene: TRBJ2-5
d_gene: TRBD2
v_gene: TRBV5-6
CDR3aa: CASSRTSGVETQYF
CDR3nt: TGTGCCAGCAGCCGGACTAGCGGGGTAGAGACCCAGTACTTC

abundance: medium-sized
j_gene: TRBJ1-1
d_gene: NA
v_gene: TRBV5-1
CDR3aa: CASSSGATLLNTEAFF
CDR3nt: TGCGCCAGCAGCTCTGGTGCCACCCTCTTGAACACTGAAGCTTTCTTT

abundance: NA
j_gene: TRBJ1-3
d_gene: TRBD1
v_gene: TRBV6-6
CDR3aa: CASRGTGHSGNTIYF
CDR3nt: TGTGCCAGCAGAGGGACAGGGCACTCTGGAAACACCATATATTTT

abundance: NA
j_gene: TRBJ2-1
d_gene: NA
v_gene: TRBV2
CDR3aa: CASNGGSSYNEQFF
CDR3nt: TGTGCCAGCAATGGAGGGAGCTCCTACAATGAGCAGTTCTTC

abundance: NA
j_gene: TRBJ1-2
d_gene: NA
v_gene: TRBV28
CDR3aa: CASSLTTSGVSNYGYTF
CDR3nt: TGTGCCAGCAGTTTAACGACTAGCGGGGTTTCTAACTATGGCTACACCTTC

abundance: NA
j_gene: TRBJ1-2
d_gene: NA
v_gene: TRBV5-1
CDR3aa: CASSLEGDTNYGYTF
CDR3nt: TGCGCCAGCAGCTTGGAGGGGGACACTAACTATGGCTACACCTTC

abundance: NA
j_gene: TRBJ2-3
d_gene: NA
v_gene: TRBV28
CDR3aa: CASGQGLTDTQYF
CDR3nt: TGTGCCAGCGGTCAGGGTCTCACAGATACGCAGTATTTT

abundance: NA
j_gene: TRBJ1-3
d_gene: NA
v_gene: TRBV6-6
CDR3aa: CASREGSGNTIYF
CDR3nt: TGTGCCAGCAGGGAGGGGTCTGGAAACACCATATATTTT